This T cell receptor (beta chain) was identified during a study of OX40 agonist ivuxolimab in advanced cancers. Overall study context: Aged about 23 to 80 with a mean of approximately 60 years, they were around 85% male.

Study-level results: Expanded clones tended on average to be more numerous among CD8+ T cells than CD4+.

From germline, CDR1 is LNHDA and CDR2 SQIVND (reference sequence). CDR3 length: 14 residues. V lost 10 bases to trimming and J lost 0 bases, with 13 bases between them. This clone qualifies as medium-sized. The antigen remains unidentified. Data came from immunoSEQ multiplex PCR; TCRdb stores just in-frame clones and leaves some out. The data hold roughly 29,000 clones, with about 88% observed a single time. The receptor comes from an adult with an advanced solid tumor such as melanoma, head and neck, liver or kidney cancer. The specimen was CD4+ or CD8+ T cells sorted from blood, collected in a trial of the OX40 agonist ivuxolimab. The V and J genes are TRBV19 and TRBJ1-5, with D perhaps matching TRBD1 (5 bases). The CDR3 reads CATATGDSNQPQHF. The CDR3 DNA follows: TGTGCCACCGCAACAGGAGATAGCAATCAGCCCCAGCATTTT.